One sample yielded the 15 T cell receptor beta chains listed below, sequenced in a study of shared clonotypes between healthy human individuals. The assay was immunoSEQ multiplex PCR, and TCRdb's table has in-frame clones only and misses some. Altogether more than 2 million clones are present, approximately 94% being singletons, with the ten largest covering roughly 1.1%. Terminally differentiated effector memory CD45RA+ cells were excluded by CCR7 positive selection of CD45RO-negative cells. The sequencing sample was made of naive CD8+ T cells sorted from blood. All receptors come from a man between 18 and 29 years old in good health.

This clone showed up just once. The chain has TRBV4-1 and TRBJ2-2, with D perhaps TRBD2 (5 bases). Trimming stripped 1 base from V and 7 bases from J, with 13 bases between. The length of the CDR3 is 15 residues. Per germline, CDR1 MGHRA and CDR2 YSYEKL. The CDR3 DNA is TGCGCCAGCAGCCAAGGTTCGGGTGGAGGCGGGGAGCTGTTTTTT. Translating it yields CASSQGSGGGGELFF.

Of note for this clone: The same CDR3 is also encoded by other DNA sequences in this sample. The chain links TRBV7-9 to TRBJ2-7; a weak D match, TRBD2 (5 bases). Looked up from germline, CDR1 is SEHNR and CDR2 is FQNEAQ (reference sequence). CDR3 size: 12 residues. V gave up 2 bases and J gave up 5 bases, with 7 bases separating them. The chain's CDR3 is CASSLKGDEQYF. The CDR3 DNA reads TGTGCCAGCAGCTTAAAGGGAGACGAGCAGTACTTC.

The chain is built from TRBV29-1 and TRBJ2-1; 14 bases are shared with TRBD2. V was clipped by 1 base and J by 4 bases; unmatched bases: 6. The CDR3 runs 17 residues. The germline V gene has CDR1 SQVTM and CDR2 ANQGSEA. The CDR3 loop is CSVEGGLAGAGYNEQFF. DNA for the CDR3: TGCAGCGTTGAAGGGGGACTAGCGGGAGCGGGGTACAATGAGCAGTTCTTC.

The V call is TRBV11-2, the J call TRBJ2-7; TRBD2 agrees at 8 bases. The CDR3 covers 15 residues. From germline, CDR1 is SGHAT and CDR2 FQNNGV. V was pared by 5 bases and J by 1 base, with 7 bases of the junction left unmatched. CDR3 in DNA: TGTGCCAGCAGCGCCAGCGGGAGTGGGTCCTACGAGCAGTACTTC. Amino acids: CASSASGSGSYEQYF.

The J gene is TRBJ2-3, the V gene TRBV11-2, with D uncertain. The CDR3 length is 19 residues. V lost 3 bases to trimming and J lost 4 bases, with 26 bases between them. Germline CDR1 and CDR2: SGHAT and FQNNGV. The DNA of the CDR3 is TGTGCCAGCAGCTTTAAGGGCCAGGCCCCGCCCCCGCACGCAGATACGCAGTATTTT. It translates to CASSFKGQAPPPHADTQYF. The full variable domain, its missing parts supplied by reference TRBV11-2 and TRBJ2-3, is EAGVAQSPRYKIIEKRQSVAFWCNPISGHATLYWYQQILGQGPKLLIQFQNNGVVDDSQLPKDRFSAERLKGVDSTLKIQPAKLEDSAVYLCASSFKGQAPPPHADTQYFGPGTRLTVL.

The chain uses TRBV19 and TRBJ2-7, with D possibly matching TRBD1 (5 bases). Germline V gives CDR1 LNHDA, CDR2 SQIVND (reference sequence). The CDR3 loop spans 14 amino acids. V was shortened by 2 bases and J by 3 bases, with 11 bases between the two germline ends. The CDR3 protein is CASSIQGTVYEQYF. The DNA for the CDR3 is TGTGCCAGTAGTATACAGGGTACAGTCTACGAGCAGTACTTC.

This chain uses TRBV7-8 with TRBJ2-4; 8 bases agree with TRBD1. V dropped 8 bases and J dropped 8; count of bases not matched to a gene: 8. Per germline, CDR1 SGHVS and CDR2 FQNEAQ. The CDR3 length is 13 residues. CDR3 sequence reads: CASGWTQGDIQYF. Here the CDR3 DNA reads TGTGCCAGCGGGTGGACACAGGGGGACATTCAGTACTTC.

The chain carries TRBV27 and TRBJ1-6; the D gene is possibly TRBD1 (6 bases). The CDR3 contains 13 residues. Germline assignment: CDR1 MNHEY and CDR2 SMNVEV (reference sequence). V lost 5 bases, J lost 9 bases, and 11 bases lay in between. The CDR3: CASSPLQGSPLHF. CDR3 coding DNA: TGTGCCAGCAGTCCCTTACAGGGTTCACCCCTCCACTTT.

The rearrangement joins TRBV9 to TRBJ2-5; maybe TRBD2 (6 bases). The CDR3 totals 15 residues. Trimming cost V 0 bases and J 4 bases, with 13 bases left between them. From germline, CDR1 is SGDLS and CDR2 YYNGEE. The CDR3 DNA sequence: TGTGCCAGCAGCGTAGGGACTGGGGGGTTAGAGACCCAGTACTTC. Its translation: CASSVGTGGLETQYF.

This chain uses TRBV4-3 with TRBJ1-2; D uncertain. This CDR3 spans 15 amino acids. V was cut by 1 base and J by 6 bases, with 15 bases left in between. CDR1 is LGHNA and CDR2 is YSLEER in the germline V gene. CDR3 region: CASSQAMAASDGYTF. The CDR3 bases are TGCGCCAGCAGCCAAGCTATGGCCGCGTCTGATGGCTACACCTTC.

The sample holds one count of this clone. The V and J genes are TRBV4-3 and TRBJ1-1; D ambiguous. The CDR3 has 13 amino acids. V lost 4 bases, J lost 0 bases, and 6 bases lay in between. Germline V lookup: CDR1 LGHNA, CDR2 YSLEER. This chain's CDR3 is CASSLTVNTEAFF. As DNA, the CDR3 is TGCGCCAGCAGCCTAACAGTGAACACTGAAGCTTTCTTT.

This rearrangement joins TRBV27 to TRBJ2-5; D perhaps matches TRBD1 (6 bases). Looked up from germline, CDR1 is MNHEY and CDR2 is SMNVEV (reference sequence). Trimming took 6 bases from V and 4 from J, leaving 18 bases between them. The length of the CDR3 is 15 residues. The CDR3 loop reads CASRPLGQSPETQYF. The CDR3 nucleotides are TGTGCCAGCAGGCCTCTCGGACAGTCGCCAGAGACCCAGTACTTC.

This clone has only one observation. The sample has other DNA sequences that encode this CDR3 too. This chain connects TRBV5-1 to TRBJ2-1; 10 bases are shared with TRBD2. CDR3 size: 15 residues. The germline V gene has CDR1 SGHRS and CDR2 YFSETQ. After removal of 0 bases from V and 6 bases from J, the junction contained 3 bases not matched to a gene. DNA of the CDR3: TGCGCCAGCAGCTTGGGACTAGCGGGCCTCAATGAGCAGTTCTTC. Residues: CASSLGLAGLNEQFF.

The chain recombines TRBV7-9 with TRBJ2-2, with 9 bases that match TRBD1. The length of the CDR3 is 15 residues. The V gene end was trimmed by 5 bases and the J gene end by 6 bases; junction bases not matched to a gene: 7. In germline, CDR1 is SEHNR, CDR2 FQNEAQ (reference sequence). DNA of the CDR3: TGTGCCAGCAGCCGAGGGACAGGGTCTTCCGGGGAGCTGTTTTTT. Its translation: CASSRGTGSSGELFF.

The chain links TRBV19 to TRBJ2-2; D ambiguous. CDR3 size: 12 residues. The V end was cut by 6 bases, the J end by 4 bases, with 6 bases between. CDR1 and CDR2 from the germline V gene are LNHDA and SQIVND (reference sequence). This chain's CDR3 is CASSWGTGELFF. In DNA, the CDR3 is TGTGCCAGTAGCTGGGGCACCGGGGAGCTGTTTTTT.